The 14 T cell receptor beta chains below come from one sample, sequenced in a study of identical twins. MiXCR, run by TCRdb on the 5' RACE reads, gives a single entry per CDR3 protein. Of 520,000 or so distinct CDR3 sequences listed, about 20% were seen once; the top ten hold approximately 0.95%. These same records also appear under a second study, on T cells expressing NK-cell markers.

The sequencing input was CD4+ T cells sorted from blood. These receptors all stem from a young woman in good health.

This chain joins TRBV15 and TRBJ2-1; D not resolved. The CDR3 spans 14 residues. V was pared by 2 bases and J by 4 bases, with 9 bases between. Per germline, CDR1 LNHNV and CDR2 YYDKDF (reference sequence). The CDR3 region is CATSRRDTYNEQFF. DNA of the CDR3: TGTGCCACCAGCAGACGCGACACTTACAATGAGCAGTTCTTC.

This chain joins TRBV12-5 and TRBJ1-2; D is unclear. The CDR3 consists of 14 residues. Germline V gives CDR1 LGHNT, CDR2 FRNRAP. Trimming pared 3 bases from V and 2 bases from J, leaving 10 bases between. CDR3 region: CASGFSDVNYGYTF. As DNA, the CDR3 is TGTGCTAGTGGTTTCTCGGACGTCAACTATGGCTACACCTTC.

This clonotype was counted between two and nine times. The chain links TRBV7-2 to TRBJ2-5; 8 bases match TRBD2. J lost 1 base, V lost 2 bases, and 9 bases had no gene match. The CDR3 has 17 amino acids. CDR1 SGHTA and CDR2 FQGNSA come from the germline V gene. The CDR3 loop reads CASSLMSAGEAQETQYF. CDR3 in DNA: TGTGCCAGCAGCTTAATGTCAGCGGGAGAAGCCCAAGAGACCCAGTACTTC. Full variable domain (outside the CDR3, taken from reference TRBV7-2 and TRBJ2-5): GAGVSQSPSNKVTEKGKDVELRCDPISGHTALYWYRQSLGQGLEFLIYFQGNSAPDKSGLPSDRFSAERTGGSVSTLTIQRTQQEDSAVYLCASSLMSAGEAQETQYFGPGTRLLVL.

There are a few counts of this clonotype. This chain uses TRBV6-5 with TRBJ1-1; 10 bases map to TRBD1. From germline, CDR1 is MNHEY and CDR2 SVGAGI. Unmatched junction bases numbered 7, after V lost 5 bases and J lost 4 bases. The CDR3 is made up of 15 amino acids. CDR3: CASSNGQGGGTEAFF. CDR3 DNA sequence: TGTGCCAGCAGTAACGGACAGGGGGGTGGCACTGAAGCTTTCTTT.

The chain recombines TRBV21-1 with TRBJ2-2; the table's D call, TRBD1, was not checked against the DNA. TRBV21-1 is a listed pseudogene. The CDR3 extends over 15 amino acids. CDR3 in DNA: TGTGCCAGCAGCAATCCGGGGGACCTCACCGGGGAGCTGTTTTTT. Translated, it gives CASSNPGDLTGELFF.

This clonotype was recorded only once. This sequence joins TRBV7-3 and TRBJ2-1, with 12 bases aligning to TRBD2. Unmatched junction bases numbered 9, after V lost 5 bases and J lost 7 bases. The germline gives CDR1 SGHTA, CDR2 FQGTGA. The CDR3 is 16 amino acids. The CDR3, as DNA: TGTGCCAGCAGCCCCGGTGGACTAGCGGGGTCAAATGAGCAGTTCTTC. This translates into CASSPGGLAGSNEQFF.

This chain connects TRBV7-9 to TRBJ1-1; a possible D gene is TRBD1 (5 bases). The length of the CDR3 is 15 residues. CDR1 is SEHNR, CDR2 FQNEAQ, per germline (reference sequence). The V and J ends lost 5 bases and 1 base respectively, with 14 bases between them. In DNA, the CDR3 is TGTGCCAGCAGCCCCCAGGACATAAGGAACACTGAAGCTTTCTTT. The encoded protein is CASSPQDIRNTEAFF.

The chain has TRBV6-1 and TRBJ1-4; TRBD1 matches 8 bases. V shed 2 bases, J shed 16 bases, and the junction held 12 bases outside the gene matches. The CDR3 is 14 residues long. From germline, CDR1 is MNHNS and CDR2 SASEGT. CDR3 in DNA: TGTGCCAGCAGTGAAATCGGACAGACCAGGGGGCCGTTTTTT. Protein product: CASSEIGQTRGPFF.

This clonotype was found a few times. CDR3 residues: CASSQSGGGGNQPQHF. CDR3 in DNA: TGTGCCAGCAGCCAGAGTGGGGGTGGGGGCAATCAGCCCCAGCATTTT. The chain carries TRBV3-1 and TRBJ1-5; tentatively, D is TRBD1 (5 bases). The V gene lost 3 bases and the J gene lost 2 bases, with 14 bases spanning the gap. Looked up from germline, CDR1 is LGHDT and CDR2 is YNNKEL (reference sequence). The CDR3 spans 16 residues.

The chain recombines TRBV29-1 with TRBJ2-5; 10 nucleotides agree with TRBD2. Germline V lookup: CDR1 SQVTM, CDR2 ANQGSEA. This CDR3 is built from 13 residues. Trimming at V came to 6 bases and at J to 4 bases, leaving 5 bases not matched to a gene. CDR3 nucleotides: TGCAGCGTGGGGGGACTAGCGCGAGAGACCCAGTACTTC. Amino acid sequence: CSVGGLARETQYF.

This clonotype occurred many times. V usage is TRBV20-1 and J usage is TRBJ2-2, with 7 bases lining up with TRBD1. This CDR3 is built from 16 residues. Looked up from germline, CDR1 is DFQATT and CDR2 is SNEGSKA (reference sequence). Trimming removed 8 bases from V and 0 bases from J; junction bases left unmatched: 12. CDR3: CSIYLTGCANTGELFF. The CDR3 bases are TGCAGTATTTACCTGACAGGGTGCGCGAACACCGGGGAGCTGTTTTTT.

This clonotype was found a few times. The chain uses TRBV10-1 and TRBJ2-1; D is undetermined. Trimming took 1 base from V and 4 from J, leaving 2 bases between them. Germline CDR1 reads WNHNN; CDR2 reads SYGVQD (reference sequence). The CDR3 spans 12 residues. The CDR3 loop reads CASSEFYNEQFF. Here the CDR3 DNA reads TGCGCCAGCAGTGAGTTTTACAATGAGCAGTTCTTC.

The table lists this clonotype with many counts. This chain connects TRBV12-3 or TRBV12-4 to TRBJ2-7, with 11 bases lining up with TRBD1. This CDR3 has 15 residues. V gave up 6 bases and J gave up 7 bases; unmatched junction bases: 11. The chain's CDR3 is CASSPGTGGLREQYF. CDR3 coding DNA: TGTGCCAGCAGCCCCGGGACAGGGGGTCTGAGGGAGCAGTACTTC.

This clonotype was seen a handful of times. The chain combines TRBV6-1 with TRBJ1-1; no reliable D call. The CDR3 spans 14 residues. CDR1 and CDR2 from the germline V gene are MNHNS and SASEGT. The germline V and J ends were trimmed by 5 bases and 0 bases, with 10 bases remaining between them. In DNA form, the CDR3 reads TGTGCCAGCAGTCGCCTAACTATGAACACTGAAGCTTTCTTT. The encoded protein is CASSRLTMNTEAFF.